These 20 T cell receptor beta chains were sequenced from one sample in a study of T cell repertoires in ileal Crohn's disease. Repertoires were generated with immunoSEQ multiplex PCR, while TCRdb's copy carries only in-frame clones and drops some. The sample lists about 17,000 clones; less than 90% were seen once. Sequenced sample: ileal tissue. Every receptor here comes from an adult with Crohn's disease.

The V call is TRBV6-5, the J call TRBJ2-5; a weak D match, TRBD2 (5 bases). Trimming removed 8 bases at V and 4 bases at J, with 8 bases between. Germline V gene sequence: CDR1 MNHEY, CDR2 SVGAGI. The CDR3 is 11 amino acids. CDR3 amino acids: CASPGSETQYF. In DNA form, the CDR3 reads TGTGCCAGCCCGGGATCAGAGACCCAGTACTTC.

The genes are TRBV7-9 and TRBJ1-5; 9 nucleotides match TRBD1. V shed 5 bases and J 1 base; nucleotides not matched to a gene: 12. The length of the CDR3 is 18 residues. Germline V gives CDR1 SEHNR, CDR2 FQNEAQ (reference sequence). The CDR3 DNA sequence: TGTGCCAGCAGCCGGACCCAAACCGGGACAGGGAGCAATCAGCCCCAGCATTTT. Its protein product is CASSRTQTGTGSNQPQHF.

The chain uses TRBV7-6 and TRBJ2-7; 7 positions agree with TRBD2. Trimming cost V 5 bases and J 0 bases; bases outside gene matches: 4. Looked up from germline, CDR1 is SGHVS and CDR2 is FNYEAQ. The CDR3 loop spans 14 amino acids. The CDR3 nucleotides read TGTGCCAGCAGCGGGGGAGGGGCCTCCTACGAGCAGTACTTC. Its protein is CASSGGGASYEQYF.

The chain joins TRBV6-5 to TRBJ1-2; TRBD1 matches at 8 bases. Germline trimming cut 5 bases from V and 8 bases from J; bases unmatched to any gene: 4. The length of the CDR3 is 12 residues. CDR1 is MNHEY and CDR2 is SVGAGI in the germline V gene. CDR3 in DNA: TGTGCCAGCAGTAAACAGGGGGGCGGCTACACCTTC. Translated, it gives CASSKQGGGYTF.

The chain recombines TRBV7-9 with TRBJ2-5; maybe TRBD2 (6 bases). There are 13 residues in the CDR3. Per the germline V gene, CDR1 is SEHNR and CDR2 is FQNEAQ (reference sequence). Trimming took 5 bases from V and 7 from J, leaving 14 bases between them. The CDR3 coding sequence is TGTGCCAGCAGCCCGGACGGGAGAGGGACCCAGTACTTC. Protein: CASSPDGRGTQYF.

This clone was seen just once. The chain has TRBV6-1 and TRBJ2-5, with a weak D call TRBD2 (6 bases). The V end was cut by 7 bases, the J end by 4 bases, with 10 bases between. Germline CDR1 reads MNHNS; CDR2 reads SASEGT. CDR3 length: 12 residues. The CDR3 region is CASTPSAETQYF. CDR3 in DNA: TGTGCCAGCACCCCTAGCGCAGAGACCCAGTACTTC.

DNA of the CDR3: TGTGCCAGTAGTACCCCACCTGGGTCTAGCTACACAGATACGCAGTATTTT. Amino acids: CASSTPPGSSYTDTQYF. V is TRBV19 and J is TRBJ2-3; the D gene is possibly TRBD2 (5 bases). There are 17 residues in the CDR3. In germline, CDR1 is LNHDA, CDR2 SQIVND (reference sequence). Between the trimmed V and J ends, which lost 4 bases and 2 bases, there was a span of 19 bases.

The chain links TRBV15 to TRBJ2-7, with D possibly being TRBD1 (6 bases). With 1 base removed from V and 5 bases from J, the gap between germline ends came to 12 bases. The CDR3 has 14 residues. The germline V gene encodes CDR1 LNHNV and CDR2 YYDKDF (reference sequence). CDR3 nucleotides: TGTGCCACCAGCAGAGTGGGGGCGCGGGACGAGCAGTACTTC. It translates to CATSRVGARDEQYF.

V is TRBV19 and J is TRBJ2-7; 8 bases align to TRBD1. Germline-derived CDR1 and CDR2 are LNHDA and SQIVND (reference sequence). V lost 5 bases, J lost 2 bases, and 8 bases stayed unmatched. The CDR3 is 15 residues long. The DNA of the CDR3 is TGTGCCAGTAGTCCCCCCCGGGACAGGCCCTACGAGCAGTACTTC. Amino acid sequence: CASSPPRDRPYEQYF.

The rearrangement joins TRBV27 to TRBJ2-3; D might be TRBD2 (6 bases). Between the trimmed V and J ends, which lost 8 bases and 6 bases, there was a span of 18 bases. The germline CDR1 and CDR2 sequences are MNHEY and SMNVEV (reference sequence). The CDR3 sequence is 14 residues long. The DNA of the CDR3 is TGTGCCAGCGGGACCGGGGGTGGGGAGGATACGCAGTATTTT. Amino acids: CASGTGGGEDTQYF.

As DNA, the CDR3 is TGTGCCAGCAGCCCCCAGGGGGTCTATAATTCACCCCTCCACTTT. It yields the protein CASSPQGVYNSPLHF. The chain uses TRBV27 and TRBJ1-6; 7 bases match TRBD1. With V trimmed by 6 bases and J by 3 bases, 5 bases remained unmatched. CDR1 is MNHEY, CDR2 SMNVEV, per germline (reference sequence). The CDR3 has 15 residues.

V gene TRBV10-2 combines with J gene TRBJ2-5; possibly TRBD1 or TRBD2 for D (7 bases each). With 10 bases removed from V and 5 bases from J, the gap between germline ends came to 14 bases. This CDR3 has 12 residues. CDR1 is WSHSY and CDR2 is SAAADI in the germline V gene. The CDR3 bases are TGCGCCACCAGGGGGGGATATGAGACCCAGTACTTC. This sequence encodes CATRGGYETQYF.

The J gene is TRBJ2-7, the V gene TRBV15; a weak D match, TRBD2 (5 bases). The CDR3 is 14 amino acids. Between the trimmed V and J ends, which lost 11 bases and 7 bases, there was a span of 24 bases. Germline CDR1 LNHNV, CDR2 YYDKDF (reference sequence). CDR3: CAVGALSGREEQYF. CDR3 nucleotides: TGTGCCGTTGGCGCCCTGAGCGGCCGGGAAGAGCAGTACTTC.

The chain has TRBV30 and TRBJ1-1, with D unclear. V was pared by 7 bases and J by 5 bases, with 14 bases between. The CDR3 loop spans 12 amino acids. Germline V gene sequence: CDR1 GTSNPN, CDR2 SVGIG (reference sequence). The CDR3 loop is CASQRRGTEAFF. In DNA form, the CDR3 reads TGTGCCTCCCAGAGACGCGGGACTGAAGCTTTCTTT.

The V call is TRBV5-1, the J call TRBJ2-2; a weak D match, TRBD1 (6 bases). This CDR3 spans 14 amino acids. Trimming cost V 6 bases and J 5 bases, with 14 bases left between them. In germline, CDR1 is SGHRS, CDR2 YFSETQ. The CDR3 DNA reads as TGCGCCAGCATGACAGGCTGGAATACCGGGGAGCTGTTTTTT. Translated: CASMTGWNTGELFF. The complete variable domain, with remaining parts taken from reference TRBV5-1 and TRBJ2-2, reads KAGVTQTPRYLIKTRGQQVTLSCSPISGHRSVSWYQQTPGQGLQFLFEYFSETQRNKGNFPGRFSGRQFSNSRSEMNVSTLELGDSALYLCASMTGWNTGELFFGEGSRLTVL.

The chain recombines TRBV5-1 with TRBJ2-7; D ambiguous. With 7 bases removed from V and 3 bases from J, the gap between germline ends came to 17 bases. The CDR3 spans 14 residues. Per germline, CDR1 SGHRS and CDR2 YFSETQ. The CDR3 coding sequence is TGCGCCAGCCGTCAATCGACACGGTACTACGAGCAGTACTTC. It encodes CASRQSTRYYEQYF.

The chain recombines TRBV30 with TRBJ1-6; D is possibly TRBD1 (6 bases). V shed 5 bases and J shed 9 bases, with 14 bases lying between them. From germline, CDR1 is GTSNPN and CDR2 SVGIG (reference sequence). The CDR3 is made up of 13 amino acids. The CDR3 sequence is CAWGVLGGSPLHF. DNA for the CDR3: TGTGCCTGGGGGGTCTTAGGGGGTTCACCCCTCCACTTT.

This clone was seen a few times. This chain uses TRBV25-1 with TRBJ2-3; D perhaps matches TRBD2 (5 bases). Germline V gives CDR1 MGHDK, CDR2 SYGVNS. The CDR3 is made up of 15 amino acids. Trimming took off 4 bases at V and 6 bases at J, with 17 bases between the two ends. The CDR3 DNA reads TGTGCCAGCAGTGTGCTTTCGCATGGCGGGGATACGCAGTATTTT. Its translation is CASSVLSHGGDTQYF.

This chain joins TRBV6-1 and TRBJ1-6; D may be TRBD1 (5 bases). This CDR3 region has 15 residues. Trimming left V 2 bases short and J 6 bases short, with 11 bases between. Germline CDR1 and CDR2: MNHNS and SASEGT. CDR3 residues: CASSERGTGNSPLHF. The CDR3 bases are TGTGCCAGCAGTGAACGGGGGACTGGTAATTCACCCCTCCACTTT.

The CDR3 nucleotides are TGTGCCAGCAGTCCGGGACTAGCGGGGATTAATGAGCAGTTCTTC. Protein sequence: CASSPGLAGINEQFF. This chain joins TRBV2 and TRBJ2-1, with 13 positions matching TRBD2. Germline CDR1 reads SNHLY; CDR2 reads FYNNEI. V lost 5 bases to trimming and J lost 7 bases; unmatched junction nucleotides: 5. The length of the CDR3 is 15 residues.